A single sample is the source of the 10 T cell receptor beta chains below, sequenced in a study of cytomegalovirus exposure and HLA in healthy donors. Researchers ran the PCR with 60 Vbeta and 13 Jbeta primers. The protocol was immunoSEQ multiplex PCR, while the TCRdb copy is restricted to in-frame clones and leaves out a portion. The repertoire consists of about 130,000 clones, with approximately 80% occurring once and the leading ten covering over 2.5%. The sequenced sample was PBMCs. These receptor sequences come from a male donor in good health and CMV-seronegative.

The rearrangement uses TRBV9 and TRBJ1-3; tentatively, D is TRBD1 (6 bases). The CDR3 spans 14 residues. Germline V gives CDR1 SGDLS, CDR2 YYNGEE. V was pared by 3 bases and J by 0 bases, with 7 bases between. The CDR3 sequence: CASSADSSGNTIYF. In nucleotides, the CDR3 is TGTGCCAGCAGCGCGGACAGCTCTGGAAACACCATATATTTT.

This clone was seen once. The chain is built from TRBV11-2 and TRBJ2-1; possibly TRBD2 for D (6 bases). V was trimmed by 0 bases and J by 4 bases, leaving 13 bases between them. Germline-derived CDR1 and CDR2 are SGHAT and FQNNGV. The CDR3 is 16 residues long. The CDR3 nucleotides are TGTGCCAGCAGCTTAGAAATTAGCGGCCAATACAATGAGCAGTTCTTC. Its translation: CASSLEISGQYNEQFF. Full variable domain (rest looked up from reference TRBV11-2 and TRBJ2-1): EAGVAQSPRYKIIEKRQSVAFWCNPISGHATLYWYQQILGQGPKLLIQFQNNGVVDDSQLPKDRFSAERLKGVDSTLKIQPAKLEDSAVYLCASSLEISGQYNEQFFGPGTRLTVL.

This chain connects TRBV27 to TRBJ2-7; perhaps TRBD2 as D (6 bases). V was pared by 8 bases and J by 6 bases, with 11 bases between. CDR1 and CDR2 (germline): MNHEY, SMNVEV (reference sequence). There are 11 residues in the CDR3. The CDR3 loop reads CASGAGGEQYF. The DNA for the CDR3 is TGTGCCAGCGGCGCCGGGGGCGAGCAGTACTTC.

The CDR3 sequence is CASSLLRDRGQDEQFF. The CDR3 DNA follows: TGCGCCAGCAGCTTACTACGGGACAGGGGGCAGGATGAGCAGTTCTTC. The J gene is TRBJ2-1, the V gene TRBV5-1; 12 bases agree with TRBD1. V lost 2 bases to trimming and J lost 8 bases; unmatched junction nucleotides: 8. This CDR3 is 16 amino acids long. Germline-derived CDR1 and CDR2 are SGHRS and YFSETQ.

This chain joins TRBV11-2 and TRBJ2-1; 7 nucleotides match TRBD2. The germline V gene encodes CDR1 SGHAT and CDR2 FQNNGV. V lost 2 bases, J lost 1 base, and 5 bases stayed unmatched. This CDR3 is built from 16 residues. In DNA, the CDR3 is TGTGCCAGCAGCTTATTCAAAGCGGGGTCCTACAATGAGCAGTTCTTC. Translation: CASSLFKAGSYNEQFF.

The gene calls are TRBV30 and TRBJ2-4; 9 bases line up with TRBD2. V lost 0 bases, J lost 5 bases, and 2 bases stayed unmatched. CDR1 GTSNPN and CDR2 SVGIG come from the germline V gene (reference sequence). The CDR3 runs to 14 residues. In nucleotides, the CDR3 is TGTGCCTGGAGTGTTGGCGGGGGGGAAAACATTCAGTACTTC. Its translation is CAWSVGGGENIQYF.

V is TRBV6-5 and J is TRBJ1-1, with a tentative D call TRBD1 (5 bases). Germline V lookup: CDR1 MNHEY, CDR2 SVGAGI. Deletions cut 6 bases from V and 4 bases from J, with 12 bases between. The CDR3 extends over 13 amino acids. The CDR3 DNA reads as TGTGCCAGCAGGGGGCGGGGAGCCACTGAAGCTTTCTTT. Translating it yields CASRGRGATEAFF.

CDR3 sequence: CASSLGTEQPEQYF. The DNA for the CDR3 is TGTGCCAGCAGCTTGGGGACAGAGCAACCCGAGCAGTACTTC. The rearrangement joins TRBV7-9 to TRBJ2-7; 7 positions match TRBD1. Trimming cost V 3 bases and J 6 bases; bases outside gene matches: 8. The length of the CDR3 is 14 residues. Germline CDR1 is SEHNR and CDR2 is FQNEAQ (reference sequence). Drawing the rest from reference TRBV7-9 and TRBJ2-7, the complete variable domain is DTGVSQNPRHKITKRGQNVTFRCDPISEHNRLYWYRQTLGQGPEFLTYFQNEAQLEKSRLLSDRFSAERPKGSFSTLEIQRTEQGDSAMYLCASSLGTEQPEQYFGPGTRLTVT.

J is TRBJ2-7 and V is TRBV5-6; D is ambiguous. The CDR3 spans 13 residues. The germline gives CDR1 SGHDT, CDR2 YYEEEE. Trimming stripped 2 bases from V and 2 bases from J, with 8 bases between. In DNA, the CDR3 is TGTGCCAGCAGCTTTCGGGTACCCTACGAGCAGTACTTC. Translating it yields CASSFRVPYEQYF. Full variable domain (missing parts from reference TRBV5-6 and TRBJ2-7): DAGVTQSPTHLIKTRGQQVTLRCSPKSGHDTVSWYQQALGQGPQFIFQYYEEEERQRGNFPDRFSGHQFPNYSSELNVNALLLGDSALYLCASSFRVPYEQYFGPGTRLTVT.

Here the CDR3 reads CASSVDTATDTQYF. The CDR3 nucleotides read TGTGCCAGCAGCGTAGACACAGCCACAGATACGCAGTATTTT. This chain links TRBV9 with TRBJ2-3, with D uncertain. Trimming took 0 bases from V and 2 from J, leaving 7 bases between them. CDR3 length: 14 amino acids. CDR1 is SGDLS, CDR2 YYNGEE, per germline. Looking up the rest from reference TRBV9 and TRBJ2-3 gives the full variable domain: DSGVTQTPKHLITATGQRVTLRCSPRSGDLSVYWYQQSLDQGLQFLIQYYNGEERAKGNILERFSAQQFPDLHSELNLSSLELGDSALYFCASSVDTATDTQYFGPGTRLTVL.